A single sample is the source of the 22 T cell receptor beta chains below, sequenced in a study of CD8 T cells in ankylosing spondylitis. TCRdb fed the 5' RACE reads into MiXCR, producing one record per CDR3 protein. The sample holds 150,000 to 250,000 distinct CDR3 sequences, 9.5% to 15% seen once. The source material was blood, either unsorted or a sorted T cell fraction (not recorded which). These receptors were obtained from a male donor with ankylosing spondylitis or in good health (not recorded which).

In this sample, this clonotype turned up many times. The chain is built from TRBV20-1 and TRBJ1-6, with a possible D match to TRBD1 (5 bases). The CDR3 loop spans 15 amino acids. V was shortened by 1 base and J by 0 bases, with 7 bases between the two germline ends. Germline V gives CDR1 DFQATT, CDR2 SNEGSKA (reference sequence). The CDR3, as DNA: TGCAGTGCTAGAGTTGACAGCTCCTATAATTCACCCCTCCACTTT. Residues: CSARVDSSYNSPLHF.

CDR3 sequence reads: CASSSWDSTTGELFF. The CDR3 nucleotides are TGTGCCAGCAGCTCGTGGGACTCTACCACCGGGGAGCTGTTTTTT. This chain uses TRBV11-2 with TRBJ2-2; D might be TRBD2 (6 bases). From germline, CDR1 is SGHAT and CDR2 FQNNGV. The V end was cut by 4 bases, the J end by 4 bases, with 13 bases between. CDR3 length equals 15 residues.

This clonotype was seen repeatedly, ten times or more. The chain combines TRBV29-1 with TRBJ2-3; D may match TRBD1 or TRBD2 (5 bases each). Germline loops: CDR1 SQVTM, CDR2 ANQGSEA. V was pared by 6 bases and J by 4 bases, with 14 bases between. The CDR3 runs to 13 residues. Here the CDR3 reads CSVYPGAADTQYF. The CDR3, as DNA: TGCAGCGTCTATCCCGGGGCCGCAGATACGCAGTATTTT.

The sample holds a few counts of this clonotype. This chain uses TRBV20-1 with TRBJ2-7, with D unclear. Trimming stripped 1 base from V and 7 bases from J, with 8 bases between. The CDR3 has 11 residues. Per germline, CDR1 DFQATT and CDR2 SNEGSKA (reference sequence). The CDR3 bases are TGCAGTGCTAGAGCCGTGGCAGAGCAGTACTTC. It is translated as CSARAVAEQYF.

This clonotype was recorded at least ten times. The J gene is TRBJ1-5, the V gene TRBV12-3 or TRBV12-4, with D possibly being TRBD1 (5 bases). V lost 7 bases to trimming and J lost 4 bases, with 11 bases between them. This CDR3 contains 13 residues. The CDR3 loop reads CASTLGANQPQHF. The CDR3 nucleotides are TGTGCCAGCACCCTCGGGGCAAATCAGCCCCAGCATTTT.

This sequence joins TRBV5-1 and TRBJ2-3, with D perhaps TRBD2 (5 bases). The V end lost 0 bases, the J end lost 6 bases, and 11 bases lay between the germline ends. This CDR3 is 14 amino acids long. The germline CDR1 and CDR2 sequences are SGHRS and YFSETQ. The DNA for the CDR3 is TGCGCCAGCAGCTTGGTTTGGACTGGCGATACGCAGTATTTT. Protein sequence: CASSLVWTGDTQYF.

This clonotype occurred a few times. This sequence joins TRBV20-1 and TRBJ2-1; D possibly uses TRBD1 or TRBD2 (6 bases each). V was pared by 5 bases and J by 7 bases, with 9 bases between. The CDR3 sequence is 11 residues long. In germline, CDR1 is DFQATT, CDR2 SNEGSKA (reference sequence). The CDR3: CSAGGPNEQFF. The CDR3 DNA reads TGCAGTGCTGGGGGGCCGAATGAGCAGTTCTTC.

CDR3 residues: CASSQVWDRGLTSGIPPTYNEQFF. The CDR3 DNA follows: TGTGCCAGCAGCCAAGTTTGGGACAGGGGGCTGACTAGCGGGATCCCCCCAACCTACAATGAGCAGTTCTTC. The V and J genes are TRBV14 and TRBJ2-1, with D tentatively TRBD1 (12 bases). V shed 1 base and J shed 2 bases, with 36 bases lying between them. Germline V lookup: CDR1 SGHDN, CDR2 FVKESK. The CDR3 is 24 amino acids.

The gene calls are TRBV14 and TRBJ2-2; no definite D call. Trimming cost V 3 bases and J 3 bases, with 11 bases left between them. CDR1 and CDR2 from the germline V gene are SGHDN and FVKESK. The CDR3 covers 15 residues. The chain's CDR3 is CASSHGVSYTGELFF. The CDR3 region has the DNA TGTGCCAGCAGCCATGGTGTGAGCTACACCGGGGAGCTGTTTTTT.

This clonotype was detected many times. CDR3 nucleotide sequence: TGCGCCAGCAGCACGGACAGGGGGAACTACGAGCAGTACTTC. It translates to CASSTDRGNYEQYF. The V call is TRBV5-1, the J call TRBJ2-7; 10 nucleotides agree with TRBD1. Trimming at V came to 4 bases and at J to 3 bases, leaving 4 bases not matched to a gene. Germline V lookup: CDR1 SGHRS, CDR2 YFSETQ. The CDR3 totals 14 residues. The entire variable domain, with the rest obtained from reference TRBV5-1 and TRBJ2-7, is as follows: KAGVTQTPRYLIKTRGQQVTLSCSPISGHRSVSWYQQTPGQGLQFLFEYFSETQRNKGNFPGRFSGRQFSNSRSEMNVSTLELGDSALYLCASSTDRGNYEQYFGPGTRLTVT.

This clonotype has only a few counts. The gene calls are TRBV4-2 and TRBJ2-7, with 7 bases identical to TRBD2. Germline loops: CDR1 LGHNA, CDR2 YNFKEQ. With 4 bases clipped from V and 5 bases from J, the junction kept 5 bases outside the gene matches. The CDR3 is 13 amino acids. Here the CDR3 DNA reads TGTGCCAGCAGCCCTCGGACTAGTAACGAGCAGTACTTC. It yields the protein CASSPRTSNEQYF.

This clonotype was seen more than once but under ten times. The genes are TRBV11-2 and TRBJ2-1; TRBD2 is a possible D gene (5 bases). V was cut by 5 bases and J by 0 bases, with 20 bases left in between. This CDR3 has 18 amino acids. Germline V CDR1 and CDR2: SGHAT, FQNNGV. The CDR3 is CASSHALATISSYNEQFF. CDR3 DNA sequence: TGTGCCAGCAGCCATGCTCTAGCCACAATTAGCTCCTACAATGAGCAGTTCTTC.

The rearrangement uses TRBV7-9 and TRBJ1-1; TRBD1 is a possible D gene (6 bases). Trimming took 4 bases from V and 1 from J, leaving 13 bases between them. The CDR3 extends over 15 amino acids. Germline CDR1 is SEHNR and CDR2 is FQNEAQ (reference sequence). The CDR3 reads CASSSSEGGNTEAFF. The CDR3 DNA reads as TGTGCCAGCAGCTCCTCTGAGGGGGGGAACACTGAAGCTTTCTTT.

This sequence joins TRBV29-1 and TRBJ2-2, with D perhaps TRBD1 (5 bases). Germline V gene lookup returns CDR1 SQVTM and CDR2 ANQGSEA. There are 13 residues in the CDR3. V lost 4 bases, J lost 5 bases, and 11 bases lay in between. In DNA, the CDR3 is TGCAGCGTTGTAGGGGCTCGGACCGGGGAGCTGTTTTTT. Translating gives CSVVGARTGELFF.

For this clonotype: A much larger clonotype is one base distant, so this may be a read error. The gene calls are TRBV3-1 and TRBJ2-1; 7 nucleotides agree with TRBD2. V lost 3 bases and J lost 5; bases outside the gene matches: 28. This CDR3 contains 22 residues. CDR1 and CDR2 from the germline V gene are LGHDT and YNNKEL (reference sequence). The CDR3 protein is CASSHEGPTGLPQVANHNEQFF. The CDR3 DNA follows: TGTGCCAGCAGCCACGAAGGGCCAACGGGACTACCCCAAGTCGCCAATCACAATGAGCAGTTCTTC.

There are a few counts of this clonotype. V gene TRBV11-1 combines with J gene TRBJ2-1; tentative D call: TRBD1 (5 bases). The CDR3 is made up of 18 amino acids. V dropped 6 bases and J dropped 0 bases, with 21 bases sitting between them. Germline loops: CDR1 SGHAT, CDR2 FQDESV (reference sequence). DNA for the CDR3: TGTGCCAGCAGTGGGGCGGTCGTAACGGGCAGCTCCTACAATGAGCAGTTCTTC. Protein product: CASSGAVVTGSSYNEQFF.

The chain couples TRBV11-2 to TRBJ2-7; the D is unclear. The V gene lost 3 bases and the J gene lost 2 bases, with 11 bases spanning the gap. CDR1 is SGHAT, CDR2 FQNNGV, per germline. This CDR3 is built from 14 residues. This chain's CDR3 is CASSFEGPTYEQYF. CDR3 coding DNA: TGTGCCAGCAGCTTCGAAGGGCCGACCTACGAGCAGTACTTC.

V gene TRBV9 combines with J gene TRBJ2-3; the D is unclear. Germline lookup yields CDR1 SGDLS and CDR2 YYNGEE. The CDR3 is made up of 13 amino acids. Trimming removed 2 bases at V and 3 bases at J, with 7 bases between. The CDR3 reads CASSVWETDTQYF. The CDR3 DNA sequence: TGTGCCAGCAGCGTTTGGGAAACAGATACGCAGTATTTT.

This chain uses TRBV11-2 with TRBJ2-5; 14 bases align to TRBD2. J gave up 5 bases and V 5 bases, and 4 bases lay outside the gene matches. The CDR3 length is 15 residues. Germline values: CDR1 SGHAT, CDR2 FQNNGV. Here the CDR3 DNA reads TGTGCCAGCAGCCCGAGACTAGCGGGGGGGGAGACCCAGTACTTC. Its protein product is CASSPRLAGGETQYF. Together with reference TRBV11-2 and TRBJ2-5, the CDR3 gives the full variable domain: EAGVAQSPRYKIIEKRQSVAFWCNPISGHATLYWYQQILGQGPKLLIQFQNNGVVDDSQLPKDRFSAERLKGVDSTLKIQPAKLEDSAVYLCASSPRLAGGETQYFGPGTRLLVL.

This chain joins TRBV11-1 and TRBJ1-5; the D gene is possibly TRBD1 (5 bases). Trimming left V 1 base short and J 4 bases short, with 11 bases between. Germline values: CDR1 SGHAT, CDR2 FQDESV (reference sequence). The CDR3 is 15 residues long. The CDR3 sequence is CASSLGQGWNQPQHF. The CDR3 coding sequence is TGTGCCAGCAGCTTAGGTCAGGGTTGGAATCAGCCCCAGCATTTT.

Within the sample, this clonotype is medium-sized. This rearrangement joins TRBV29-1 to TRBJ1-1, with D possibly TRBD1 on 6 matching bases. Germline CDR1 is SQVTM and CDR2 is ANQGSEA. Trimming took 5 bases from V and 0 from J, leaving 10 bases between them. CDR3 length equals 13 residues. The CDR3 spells CSVSGHLNTEAFF. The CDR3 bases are TGCAGCGTTTCGGGACACCTGAACACTGAAGCTTTCTTT.

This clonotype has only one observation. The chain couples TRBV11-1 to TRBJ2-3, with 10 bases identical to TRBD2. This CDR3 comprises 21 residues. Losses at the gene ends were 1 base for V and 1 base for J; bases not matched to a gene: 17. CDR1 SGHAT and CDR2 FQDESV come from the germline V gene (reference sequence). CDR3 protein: CASSLVRGSGRPNGGTDTQYF. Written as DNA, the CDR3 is TGTGCCAGCAGCTTAGTAAGGGGTAGCGGGAGGCCCAATGGTGGCACAGATACGCAGTATTTT.